One and the same sample provided the 31 T cell receptor beta chains below, sequenced in a study of T cells in Graves' hyperthyroidism and ophthalmopathy. The investigators amplified TCR beta CDR3 regions from RNA transcripts. When the TCR CDR3 underwent first-round RT-PCR, the HTBI primer set was used. TCRdb fed the multiplex PCR reads into MiXCR, producing one record per CDR3 protein. The sample holds roughly 510,000 distinct CDR3 sequences; approximately 49% are singletons and the top ten take around 47%. The specimen sequenced was peripheral blood or thyroid tissue (not recorded which). Receptors were obtained from an adult woman with Graves' disease, either hyperthyroidism or ophthalmopathy (not recorded which).

This clonotype was counted many times. The V call is TRBV5-1, the J call TRBJ2-7; 7 positions match TRBD1. V lost 2 bases and J lost 10; bases outside the gene matches: 9. In germline, CDR1 is SGHRS, CDR2 YFSETQ. The CDR3 runs 13 residues. The DNA for the CDR3 is TGCGCCAGCAGCTTCTTTGGACAGGACCGCCAGTACTTC. Its translation is CASSFFGQDRQYF.

V usage is TRBV5-4 and J usage is TRBJ1-1; D is unresolved. The V gene's germline CDR1 is SGHNT and CDR2 YYREEE (reference sequence). The CDR3 runs to 13 residues. Trimming left V 6 bases short and J 3 bases short, with 12 bases between. Here the CDR3 DNA reads TGTGCCAGCACTTGGGCGGTTGACACTGAAGCTTTCTTT. The encoded protein is CASTWAVDTEAFF.

This clonotype was found a few times. The conserved final phenylalanine or tryptophan is absent from the CDR3, which likely points to a read error. The chain joins TRBV5-1 to TRBJ1-1; no reliable D call. Trimming stripped 0 bases from V and 2 bases from J, with 8 bases between. Germline V gene lookup returns CDR1 SGHRS and CDR2 YFSETQ. This CDR3 is built from 14 residues. For the CDR3, the DNA is TGCGCCAGCAGCTTGGAAGGGAGAAACACTGAAGCTTTCTCT. This translates into CASSLEGRNTEAFS.

The V gene is TRBV7-2, the J gene TRBJ1-5; possibly TRBD1 for D (6 bases). This CDR3 is 15 amino acids long. Per germline, CDR1 SGHTA and CDR2 FQGNSA. Trimming left V 1 base short and J 1 base short, with 8 bases between. The CDR3 nucleotides are TGTGCCAGCAGCTTAGTTCAGGGGAGCAATCAGCCCCAGCATTTT. It encodes CASSLVQGSNQPQHF.

This clonotype was recorded a few times. The chain links TRBV12-3 or TRBV12-4 to TRBJ1-2; tentative D call: TRBD1 (5 bases). The V gene lost 5 bases and the J gene lost 7 bases, with 14 bases spanning the gap. The CDR3 is 13 amino acids. The DNA for the CDR3 is TGTGCCAGCAGTCTCACTAAGGGGTCTGGCTACACCTTC. This sequence encodes CASSLTKGSGYTF.

This clonotype was detected ten times or more. J is TRBJ1-5 and V is TRBV12-3 or TRBV12-4; D call uncertain. Trimming pared 6 bases from V and 6 bases from J, leaving 9 bases between. The CDR3 length is 12 residues. CDR3 in amino acids: CASRRVGQPQHF. Here the CDR3 DNA reads TGTGCCAGCAGGAGGGTAGGTCAGCCCCAGCATTTT.

The chain uses TRBV19 and TRBJ1-1; possible D gene TRBD1, 5 bases. The germline V gene has CDR1 LNHDA and CDR2 SQIVND (reference sequence). The ends were cut back, 3 bases at V and 4 bases at J, with 21 bases in the middle. This CDR3 is 17 amino acids long. CDR3 nucleotide sequence: TGTGCCAGTAGTATCGGTGGCATCAGGGATCATCTCACTGAAGCTTTCTTT. Protein product: CASSIGGIRDHLTEAFF.

This clonotype was found many times. This chain connects TRBV7-2 to TRBJ1-5, with unresolved D. Germline V CDR1 and CDR2: SGHTA, FQGNSA. The CDR3 has 14 residues. V lost 2 bases, J lost 2 bases, and 7 bases lay in between. CDR3 DNA: TGTGCCAGCAGCTTAAGACGCGGCAATCAGCCCCAGCATTTT. It encodes CASSLRRGNQPQHF.

The chain has TRBV9 and TRBJ1-1; no definite D call. The CDR3 is made up of 14 amino acids. V gave up 3 bases and J gave up 1 base, with 10 bases separating them. Germline values: CDR1 SGDLS, CDR2 YYNGEE. CDR3 region: CASSDDGQNTEAFF. CDR3 sequence (DNA): TGTGCCAGCAGCGATGACGGGCAGAACACTGAAGCTTTCTTT.

In the case of this clonotype: Given a much more abundant clone one base away, this may be a read error. The chain uses TRBV10-3 and TRBJ1-4, with D maybe TRBD1 (6 bases). Germline CDR1 and CDR2: ENHRY and SYGVKD. V lost 8 bases and J 10 bases, leaving 14 bases between the germline ends. The CDR3 consists of 12 residues. DNA of the CDR3: TGTGCCATCGGCGAGGGGGGAGGAAAACTGTTTTTT. As protein: CAIGEGGGKLFF.

The CDR3 loop reads CASSVGGGVNEQYF. CDR3 nucleotides: TGTGCCAGCAGCGTAGGAGGCGGGGTGAACGAGCAGTACTTC. The V gene is TRBV9, the J gene TRBJ2-5; TRBD2 might be the D (6 bases). The J call may be wrong; the DNA end is better matched by TRBJ2-7. Germline values: CDR1 SGDLS, CDR2 YYNGEE. The CDR3 is 14 residues long.

A few counts support this clonotype. This chain links TRBV6-1 with TRBJ2-7; the match to TRBD2 covers 7 bases. Germline V gene lookup returns CDR1 MNHNS and CDR2 SASEGT. This CDR3 is 14 amino acids long. V trimming: 5 bases; J trimming: 2 bases; junction bases outside the gene matches: 6. The CDR3 nucleotides are TGTGCCAGCAGTTCGAGCGGGGTCCCCTACGAGCAGTACTTC. Encoded protein: CASSSSGVPYEQYF.

The gene calls are TRBV19 and TRBJ1-1, with a weak D call TRBD1 (5 bases). The CDR3 runs 14 residues. Germline loops: CDR1 LNHDA, CDR2 SQIVND (reference sequence). Trimming stripped 6 bases from V and 8 bases from J, with 19 bases between. In DNA form, the CDR3 reads TGTGCCAGTAGAACGGGGACGACCACCGGGGAAGCTTTCTTT. It encodes CASRTGTTTGEAFF.

Ten or more counts support this clonotype. The chain is built from TRBV5-1 and TRBJ1-3; TRBD1 is a possible D gene (5 bases). V was pared by 2 bases and J by 5 bases, with 11 bases between. CDR3 length equals 14 residues. Germline V CDR1 and CDR2: SGHRS, YFSETQ. CDR3 sequence reads: CASSFTSGRNTIYF. CDR3 nucleotides: TGCGCCAGCAGCTTCACTTCAGGGAGAAACACCATATATTTT.

This clonotype was picked up a small number of times. V gene TRBV20-1 combines with J gene TRBJ1-5; possibly TRBD1 for D (5 bases). The CDR3 covers 12 residues. Germline V gene sequence: CDR1 DFQATT, CDR2 SNEGSKA (reference sequence). Between the trimmed V and J ends, which lost 5 bases and 7 bases, there was a span of 12 bases. In DNA, the CDR3 is TGCAGTGCTGTAAGTGGGGACCAGCCCCAGCATTTT. It specifies CSAVSGDQPQHF.

This sequence joins TRBV10-3 and TRBJ2-7; D uncertain. The CDR3 has 13 residues. Germline CDR1 and CDR2: ENHRY and SYGVKD. The V end lost 0 bases, the J end lost 4 bases, and 7 bases lay between the germline ends. CDR3 DNA: TGTGCCATCAGTGAGTCGCGTCTTTACGAGCAGTACTTC. Translation gives CAISESRLYEQYF.

In this sample, this clonotype turned up many times. The V and J genes are TRBV12-3 or TRBV12-4 and TRBJ1-2; 9 nucleotides align to TRBD1. The CDR3 sequence is 14 residues long. Trimming cost V 6 bases and J 4 bases; bases outside gene matches: 6. CDR3 protein: CASSRGQGTYGYTF. The CDR3 DNA sequence: TGTGCCAGCAGCCGGGGACAGGGAACCTATGGCTACACCTTC.

The rearrangement uses TRBV2 and TRBJ2-7, with 8 bases matching TRBD2. CDR3 size: 13 residues. Germline V gives CDR1 SNHLY, CDR2 FYNNEI. The trim removed 7 bases at V and 3 bases at J, leaving 5 bases unmatched. The CDR3 sequence: CASIGAGDYEQYF. The CDR3 bases are TGTGCCAGCATAGGAGCGGGAGACTACGAGCAGTACTTC. The whole variable domain, remainder taken from reference TRBV2 and TRBJ2-7, is EPEVTQTPSHQVTQMGQEVILRCVPISNHLYFYWYRQILGQKVEFLVSFYNNEISEKSEIFDDQFSVERPDGSNFTLKIRSTKLEDSAMYFCASIGAGDYEQYFGPGTRLTVT.

The chain combines TRBV28 with TRBJ1-2; no reliable D call. The V and J ends lost 7 bases and 2 bases respectively, with 8 bases between them. The CDR3 is 12 residues long. Looked up from germline, CDR1 is MDHEN and CDR2 is SYDVKM. CDR3 residues: CASISLNYGYTF. As DNA, the CDR3 is TGTGCCAGCATCTCACTGAACTATGGCTACACCTTC.

CDR3 sequence: CSAGTVNSPLHF. Here the CDR3 DNA reads TGCAGTGCTGGGACAGTTAATTCACCCCTCCACTTT. The genes are TRBV20-1 and TRBJ1-6; 7 nucleotides agree with TRBD1. V dropped 5 bases and J dropped 6; count of bases not matched to a gene: 1. The CDR3 spans 12 residues. CDR1 is DFQATT and CDR2 is SNEGSKA in the germline V gene (reference sequence).

The V gene is TRBV7-9, the J gene TRBJ1-2; D is ambiguous. The germline V and J ends were trimmed by 0 bases and 4 bases, with 6 bases remaining between them. This CDR3 is 13 amino acids long. Germline V CDR1 and CDR2: SEHNR, FQNEAQ (reference sequence). CDR3 DNA sequence: TGTGCCAGCAGCTTAGCTCCGAGCTATGGCTACACCTTC. Its translation is CASSLAPSYGYTF.

The V call is TRBV14, the J call TRBJ2-1, with 8 bases aligning to TRBD1. Losses at the gene ends were 5 bases for V and 9 bases for J; bases not matched to a gene: 6. The CDR3 totals 13 residues. Looked up from germline, CDR1 is SGHDN and CDR2 is FVKESK. The CDR3 DNA reads as TGTGCCAGCAGCGTCGACAGGGGTCCTGAGCAGTTCTTC. Translated, it gives CASSVDRGPEQFF.

This clonotype was recorded at least ten times. The chain carries TRBV20-1 and TRBJ1-4, with D perhaps matching TRBD1 (6 bases). The CDR3 contains 15 residues. CDR1 and CDR2 from the germline V gene are DFQATT and SNEGSKA (reference sequence). V lost 3 bases, J lost 7 bases, and 18 bases lay in between. The CDR3 protein is CSARATRGKGEKLFF. CDR3 in DNA: TGCAGTGCTAGGGCTACCAGGGGAAAGGGTGAAAAACTGTTTTTT.

This clonotype was detected ten times or more. The chain is built from TRBV7-2 and TRBJ2-5; TRBD2 agrees at 7 bases. The CDR3 spans 16 residues. Per the germline V gene, CDR1 is SGHTA and CDR2 is FQGNSA. V shed 5 bases and J 1 base; nucleotides not matched to a gene: 10. The CDR3 loop is CASSPGTLAAQETQYF. In DNA form, the CDR3 reads TGTGCCAGCAGCCCCGGAACCCTAGCGGCCCAAGAGACCCAGTACTTC. The whole variable domain, remainder taken from reference TRBV7-2 and TRBJ2-5, is GAGVSQSPSNKVTEKGKDVELRCDPISGHTALYWYRQSLGQGLEFLIYFQGNSAPDKSGLPSDRFSAERTGGSVSTLTIQRTQQEDSAVYLCASSPGTLAAQETQYFGPGTRLLVL.

The chain carries TRBV7-2 and TRBJ1-2; TRBD1 matches at 7 bases. Germline CDR1 and CDR2: SGHTA and FQGNSA. The trim removed 5 bases at V and 8 bases at J, leaving 8 bases unmatched. The CDR3 sequence is 13 residues long. CDR3 amino acids: CASSPREGGGYTF. CDR3 nucleotide sequence: TGTGCCAGCAGCCCTCGGGAAGGGGGCGGCTACACCTTC.

The CDR3 here is CSATDTQYF. The CDR3 region has the DNA TGCAGCGCGACAGATACGCAGTATTTT. This chain joins TRBV29-1 and TRBJ2-3, with D uncertain. V lost 7 bases and J lost 3, with 2 bases in between. The CDR3 sequence is 9 residues long. Looked up from germline, CDR1 is SQVTM and CDR2 is ANQGSEA.

CDR3 amino acids: CASSLWANGETQYF. Written as DNA, the CDR3 is TGTGCCAGCAGCTTATGGGCCAACGGAGAGACCCAGTACTTC. The chain carries TRBV7-2 and TRBJ2-5, with D uncertain. CDR1 and CDR2 from the germline V gene are SGHTA and FQGNSA. V was trimmed by 2 bases and J by 4 bases, leaving 11 bases between them. This CDR3 has 14 amino acids.

V usage is TRBV7-9 and J usage is TRBJ2-7; unclear D gene. V shed 4 bases and J shed 4 bases, with 8 bases lying between them. Germline V gene sequence: CDR1 SEHNR, CDR2 FQNEAQ (reference sequence). The CDR3 covers 12 residues. The CDR3, as DNA: TGTGCCAGCAGCTACTCTAGATACGAGCAGTACTTC. Amino acid sequence: CASSYSRYEQYF.

The chain combines TRBV5-1 with TRBJ1-2, with D unclear. The CDR3 is 14 residues long. Germline-derived CDR1 and CDR2 are SGHRS and YFSETQ. V lost 0 bases, J lost 2 bases, and 8 bases lay in between. CDR3: CASSLASENYGYTF. CDR3 coding DNA: TGCGCCAGCAGCTTGGCCTCGGAAAACTATGGCTACACCTTC.

This clonotype occurred a few times. This CDR3 is missing its conserved last phenylalanine or tryptophan, likely due to a read error. It is unclear where the CDR3 begins or ends on the DNA, so no DNA is shown, and the CDR3 is as TCRdb lists it. CDR3 loop: CASSLESAG. The V and J genes are TRBV5-1 and TRBJ1-2. The CDR3 is made up of 9 amino acids, end residues included. CDR1 and CDR2 from the germline V gene are SGHRS and YFSETQ.

This clonotype was seen repeatedly, ten times or more. The CDR3 DNA reads as TGTGCCATCAGTGGGTCGGGAGATTTGGAGACCCAGTACTTC. Translation: CAISGSGDLETQYF. V is TRBV10-3 and J is TRBJ2-5, with a possible D match to TRBD2 (6 bases). This CDR3 is 14 amino acids long. CDR1 ENHRY and CDR2 SYGVKD come from the germline V gene. The germline V and J ends were trimmed by 4 bases and 5 bases, with 14 bases remaining between them.